The present T cell receptor beta chain was sequenced within a study of spatial heterogeneity in lung cancer. Looking at the study overall: Where they were available, follow-up PBMC samples were sequenced, at a median of around 2 years after resection. Detected sequences consistently included more beta-chain ones than alpha-chain ones. Combinations of a unique TCR and a UMI were tallied in raw reads, and on average each appeared more than ten times.

The J segment lost 0 bases and the V segment lost 0 bases, leaving 6 bases of the junction unmatched. The germline gives CDR1 SGHRS, CDR2 YFSETQ. The CDR3 is 17 residues long. The time point: blood at routine non-recurrence follow-up after resection. The authors sequenced whole RNA from tumor, nontumor lung or frozen PBMC without sorting. Each molecule of TCR cDNA was tagged with one unique molecular identifier. TCRdb reprocessed the 5' RACE reads via MiXCR and lists one record per CDR3 protein. The data contain under 30,000 distinct CDR3 sequences, approximately 6% of them seen just once; the ten biggest clones take up roughly a fifth.

The chain is built from TRBV5-1 and TRBJ2-7, with TRBD1 matching over 10 bases. This TCR was sampled from a male donor with early-stage non-small cell lung cancer. The source material was PBMCs, sampled at follow-up. CDR3 sequence (DNA): TGCGCCAGCAGCTTGGGTTTATGGACAGGGGGCTCCTACGAGCAGTACTTC. This sequence encodes CASSLGLWTGGSYEQYF.